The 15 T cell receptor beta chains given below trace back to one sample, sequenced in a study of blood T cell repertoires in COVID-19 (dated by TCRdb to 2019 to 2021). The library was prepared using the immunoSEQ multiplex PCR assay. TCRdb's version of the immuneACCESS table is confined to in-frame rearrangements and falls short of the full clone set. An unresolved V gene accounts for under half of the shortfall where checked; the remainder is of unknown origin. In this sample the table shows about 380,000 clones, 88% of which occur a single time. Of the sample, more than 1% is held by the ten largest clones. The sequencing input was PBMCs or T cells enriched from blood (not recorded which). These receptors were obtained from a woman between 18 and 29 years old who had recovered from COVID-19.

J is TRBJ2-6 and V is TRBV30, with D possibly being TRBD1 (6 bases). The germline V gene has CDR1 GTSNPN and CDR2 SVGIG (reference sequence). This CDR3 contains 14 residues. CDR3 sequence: CARTQGSGANVLTF. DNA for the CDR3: TGTGCACGGACACAGGGCTCTGGGGCCAACGTCCTGACTTTC.

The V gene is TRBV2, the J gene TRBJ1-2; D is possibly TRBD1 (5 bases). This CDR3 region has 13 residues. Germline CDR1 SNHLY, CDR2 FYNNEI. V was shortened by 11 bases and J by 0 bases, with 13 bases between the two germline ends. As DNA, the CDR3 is TGTGCCTTAAGCGGGGGGGCTAACTATGGCTACACCTTC. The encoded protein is CALSGGANYGYTF.

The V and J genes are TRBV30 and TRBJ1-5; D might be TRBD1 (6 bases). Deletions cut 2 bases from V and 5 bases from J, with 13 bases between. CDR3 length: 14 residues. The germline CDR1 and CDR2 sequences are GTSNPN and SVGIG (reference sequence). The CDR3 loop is CAWSTGTGDQPQHF. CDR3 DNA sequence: TGTGCCTGGAGTACAGGGACCGGCGATCAGCCCCAGCATTTT.

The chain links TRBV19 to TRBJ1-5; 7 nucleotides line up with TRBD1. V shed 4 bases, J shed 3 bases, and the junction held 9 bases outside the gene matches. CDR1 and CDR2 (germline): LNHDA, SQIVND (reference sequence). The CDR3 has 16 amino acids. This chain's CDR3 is CASSTPGGSYNQPQHF. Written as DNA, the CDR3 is TGTGCCAGTAGTACCCCAGGGGGGTCTTACAATCAGCCCCAGCATTTT. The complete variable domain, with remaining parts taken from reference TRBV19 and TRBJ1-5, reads DGGITQSPKYLFRKEGQNVTLSCEQNLNHDAMYWYRQDPGQGLRLIYYSQIVNDFQKGDIAEGYSVSREKKESFPLTVTSAQKNPTAFYLCASSTPGGSYNQPQHFGDGTRLSIL.

The CDR3 loop reads CASSVGVSGATSTDTQYF. CDR3 DNA sequence: TGTGCCAGCAGCGTAGGGGTTAGCGGGGCCACGAGCACAGATACGCAGTATTTT. J is TRBJ2-3 and V is TRBV9; 8 nucleotides align to TRBD2. The J segment lost 0 bases and the V segment lost 0 bases, leaving 9 bases of the junction unmatched. The CDR3 is 18 amino acids. CDR1 is SGDLS and CDR2 is YYNGEE in the germline V gene.

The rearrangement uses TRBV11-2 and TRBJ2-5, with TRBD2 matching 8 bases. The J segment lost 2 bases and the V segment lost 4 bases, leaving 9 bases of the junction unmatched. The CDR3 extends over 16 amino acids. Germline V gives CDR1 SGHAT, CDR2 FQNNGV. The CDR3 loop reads CASSSPGTRVQETQYF. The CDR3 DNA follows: TGTGCCAGCAGCTCCCCCGGGACTAGAGTTCAAGAGACCCAGTACTTC.

CDR3 residues: CASSEGNRQPQHF. In DNA form, the CDR3 reads TGTGCCAGCAGTGAAGGGAACAGGCAGCCCCAGCATTTT. The rearrangement joins TRBV6-1 to TRBJ1-5; tentatively, D is TRBD1 (5 bases). Per germline, CDR1 MNHNS and CDR2 SASEGT. This CDR3 spans 13 amino acids. V was clipped by 1 base and J by 7 bases, with 8 bases between them.

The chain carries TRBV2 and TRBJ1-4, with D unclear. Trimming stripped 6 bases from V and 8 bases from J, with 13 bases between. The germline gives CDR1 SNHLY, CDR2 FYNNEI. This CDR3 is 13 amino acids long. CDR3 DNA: TGTGCCAGCAGAGTCGGAGGAAGCGAAAAACTGTTTTTT. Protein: CASRVGGSEKLFF.

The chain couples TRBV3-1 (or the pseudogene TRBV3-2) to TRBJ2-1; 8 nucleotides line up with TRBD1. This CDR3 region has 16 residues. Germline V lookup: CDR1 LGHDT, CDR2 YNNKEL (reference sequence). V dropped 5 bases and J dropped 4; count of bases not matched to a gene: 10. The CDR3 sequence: CASSSWTGSNYNEQFF. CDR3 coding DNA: TGTGCCAGCAGCTCCTGGACAGGGAGTAATTACAATGAGCAGTTCTTC.

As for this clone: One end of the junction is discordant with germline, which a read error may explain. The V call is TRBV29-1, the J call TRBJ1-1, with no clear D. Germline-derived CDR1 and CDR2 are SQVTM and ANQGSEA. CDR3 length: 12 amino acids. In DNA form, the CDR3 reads TGCAGCGTTCAAGATATGAGCTCTAAGGCTTTCTTT. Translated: CSVQDMSSKAFF.

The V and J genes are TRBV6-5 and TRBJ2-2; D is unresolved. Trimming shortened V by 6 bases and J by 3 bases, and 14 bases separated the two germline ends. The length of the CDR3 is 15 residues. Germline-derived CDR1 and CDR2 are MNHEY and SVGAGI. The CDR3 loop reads CASSATPTHTGELFF. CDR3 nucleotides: TGTGCCAGCAGCGCAACACCCACCCACACCGGGGAGCTGTTTTTT.

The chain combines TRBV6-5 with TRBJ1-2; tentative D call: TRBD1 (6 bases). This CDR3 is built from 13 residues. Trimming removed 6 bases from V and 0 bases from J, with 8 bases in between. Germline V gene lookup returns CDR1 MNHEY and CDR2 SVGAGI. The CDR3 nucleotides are TGTGCCAGCAGCGGACAGACTAACTATGGCTACACCTTC. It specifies CASSGQTNYGYTF.

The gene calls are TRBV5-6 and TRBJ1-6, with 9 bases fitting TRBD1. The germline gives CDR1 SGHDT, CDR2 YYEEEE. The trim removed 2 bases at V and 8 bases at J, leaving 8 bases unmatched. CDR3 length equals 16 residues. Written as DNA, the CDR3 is TGTGCCAGCAGCTTCTACCGGGACAGGGTGTATTCACCCCTCCACTTT. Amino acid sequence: CASSFYRDRVYSPLHF. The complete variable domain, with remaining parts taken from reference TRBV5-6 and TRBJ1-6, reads DAGVTQSPTHLIKTRGQQVTLRCSPKSGHDTVSWYQQALGQGPQFIFQYYEEEERQRGNFPDRFSGHQFPNYSSELNVNALLLGDSALYLCASSFYRDRVYSPLHFGNGTRLTVT.

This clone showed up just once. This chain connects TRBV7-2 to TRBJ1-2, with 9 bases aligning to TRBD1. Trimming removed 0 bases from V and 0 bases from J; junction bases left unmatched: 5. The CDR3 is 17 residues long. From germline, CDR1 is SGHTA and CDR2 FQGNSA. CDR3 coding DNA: TGTGCCAGCAGCTTAGCCGGGACAGGGACGACTAACTATGGCTACACCTTC. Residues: CASSLAGTGTTNYGYTF.

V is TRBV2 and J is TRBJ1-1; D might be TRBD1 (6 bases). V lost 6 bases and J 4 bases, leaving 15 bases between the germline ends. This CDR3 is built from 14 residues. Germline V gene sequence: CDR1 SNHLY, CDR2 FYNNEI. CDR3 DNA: TGTGCCAGCAGGGGGGGGCAGGGACGCACTGAAGCTTTCTTT. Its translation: CASRGGQGRTEAFF.